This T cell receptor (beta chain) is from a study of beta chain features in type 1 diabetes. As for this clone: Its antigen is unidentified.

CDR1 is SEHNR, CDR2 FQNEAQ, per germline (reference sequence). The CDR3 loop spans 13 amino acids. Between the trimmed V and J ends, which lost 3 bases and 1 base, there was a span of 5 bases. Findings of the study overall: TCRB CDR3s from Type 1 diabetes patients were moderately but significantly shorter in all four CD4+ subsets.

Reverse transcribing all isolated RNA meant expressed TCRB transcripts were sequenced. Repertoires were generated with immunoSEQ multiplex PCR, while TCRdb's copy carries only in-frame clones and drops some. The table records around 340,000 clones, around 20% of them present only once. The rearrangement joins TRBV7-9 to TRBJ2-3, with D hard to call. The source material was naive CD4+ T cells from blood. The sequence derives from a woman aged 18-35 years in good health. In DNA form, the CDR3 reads TGTGCCAGCAGCTTCTCTCGCACAGATACGCAGTATTTT. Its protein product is CASSFSRTDTQYF.